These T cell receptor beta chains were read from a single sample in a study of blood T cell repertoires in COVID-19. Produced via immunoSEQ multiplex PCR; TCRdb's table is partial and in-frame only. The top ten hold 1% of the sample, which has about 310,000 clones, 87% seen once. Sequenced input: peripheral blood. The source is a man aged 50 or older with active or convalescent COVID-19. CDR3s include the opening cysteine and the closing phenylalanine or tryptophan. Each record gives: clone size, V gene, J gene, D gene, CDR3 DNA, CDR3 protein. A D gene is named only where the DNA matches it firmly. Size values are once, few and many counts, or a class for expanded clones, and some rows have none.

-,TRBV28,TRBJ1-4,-,TGTGCCAGCCGGGAGTTACTTAATGAAAAACTGTTTTTT,CASRELLNEKLFF
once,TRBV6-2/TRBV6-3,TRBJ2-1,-,TGTGCCAGCAGTTACCTCCCTACGAGGAGGGGAGCCTACAATGAGCAGTTCTTC,CASSYLPTRRGAYNEQFF
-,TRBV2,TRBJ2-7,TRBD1,TGTGCCAGCAGTACGGGACAGGGGGCGGCCTACGAGCAGTACTTC,CASSTGQGAAYEQYF
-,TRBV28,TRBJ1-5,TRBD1,TGTGCCAGCAGGTCGGGACAGGGAGGCTTTCGGGGCAATCAGCCCCAGCATTTT,CASRSGQGGFRGNQPQHF
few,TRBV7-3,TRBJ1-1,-,TGTGCCAGCAGCTTAAGTCCCCAGAACACTGAAGCTTTCTTT,CASSLSPQNTEAFF
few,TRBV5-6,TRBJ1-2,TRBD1,TGTGCCAGCAGCAGGGGGGACAGGGGAAACTATGGCTACACCTTC,CASSRGDRGNYGYTF
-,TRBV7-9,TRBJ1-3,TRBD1,TGTGCCAGCAGAGACAGGGTCTTGTCTGGAAACACCATATATTTT,CASRDRVLSGNTIYF
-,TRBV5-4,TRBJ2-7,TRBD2,TGTGCCAGCAGCTTTTCGCAGTTTTCGGGCGGGAGGAGATACGAGCAGTACTTC,CASSFSQFSGGRRYEQYF
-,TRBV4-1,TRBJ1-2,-,TGCGCCAGCAGCCAGCTGAAGGGGGTTGGAGGCTACACCTTC,CASSQLKGVGGYTF
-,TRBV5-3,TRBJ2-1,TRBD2,TGTGCCAGAAGCACTAGCGGGAGCTCCTACAATGAGCAGTTCTTC,CARSTSGSSYNEQFF
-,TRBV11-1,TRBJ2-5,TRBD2,TGTGCCAGCAGCTTACCCGGGAGGGGTGAGACCCAGTACTTC,CASSLPGRGETQYF
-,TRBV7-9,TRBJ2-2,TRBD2,TGTGCCAGCAGCCTTTCTAGCGGAACCAACACCGGGGAGCTGTTTTTT,CASSLSSGTNTGELFF
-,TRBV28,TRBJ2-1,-,TGTGCCAGCATCTCGGGGGGCAGACGCAATGAGCAGTTCTTC,CASISGGRRNEQFF
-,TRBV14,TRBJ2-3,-,TGTGCCAGCAGATATGGACAGTCGAGCTCCACAGATACGCAGTATTTT,CASRYGQSSSTDTQYF
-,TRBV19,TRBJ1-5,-,TGTGCCAGTAGACAAAGGGCTCGGGGTGGACAGCCCCAGCATTTT,CASRQRARGGQPQHF
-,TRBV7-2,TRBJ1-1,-,TGTGCCAGCAGCCCGGGGGGGGGCGCTGAAGCTTTCTTT,CASSPGGGAEAFF
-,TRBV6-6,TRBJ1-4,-,TGTGCCAGCAGTGTCGGGGCGGGGAATGGAAAACTGTTTTTT,CASSVGAGNGKLFF
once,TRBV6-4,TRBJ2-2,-,TGTGCCAGCAGCCTAACAGGCTTCACCGGGGAGCTGTTTTTT,CASSLTGFTGELFF
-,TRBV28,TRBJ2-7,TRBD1,TGTGCCAGCGAACCTTGGGCGACCGGGGACAGGGGTTGGAGTTACGAGCAGTACTTC,CASEPWATGDRGWSYEQYF
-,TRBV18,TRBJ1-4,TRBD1,TGTGCCAGCTCGCTGTACAGGGGCCCCTCAACTAATGAAAAACTGTTTTTT,CASSLYRGPSTNEKLFF
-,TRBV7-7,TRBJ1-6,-,TGTGCCAGCAGCTTAGGGACAAATTCACCCCTCCACTTT,CASSLGTNSPLHF
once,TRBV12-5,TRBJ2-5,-,TGTGCTAGTGTTGGGGGGAGTGGCGAGACCCAGTACTTC,CASVGGSGETQYF
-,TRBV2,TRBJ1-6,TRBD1,TGTGCCAGCAACCAGGGACAGACCTATAATTCACCCCTCCACTTT,CASNQGQTYNSPLHF
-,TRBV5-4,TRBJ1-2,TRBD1,TGTGCCAGCAGCACCGGGACAGGGGCCTATGGCTACACCTTC,CASSTGTGAYGYTF
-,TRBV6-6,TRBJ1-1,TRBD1,TGTGCCAGCAGCCTCAGATGGACAGGGAACACTGAAGCTTTCTTT,CASSLRWTGNTEAFF
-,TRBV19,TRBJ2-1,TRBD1,TGTGCCAGTAGTCCATTCCCCATCAGACAGGGCCCGGGCAATGAGCAGTTCTTC,CASSPFPIRQGPGNEQFF
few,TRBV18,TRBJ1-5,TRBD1,TGTGCCAGCTCTCTACGGACAGGGCAGCCCCAGCATTTT,CASSLRTGQPQHF
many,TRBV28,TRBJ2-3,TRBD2,TGTGCCAGCAGTCCTCTAGCGGGGCTCACAGATACGCAGTATTTT,CASSPLAGLTDTQYF
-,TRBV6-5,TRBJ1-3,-,TGTGCCAGCGAGAGCTCTGGAAACACCATATATTTT,CASESSGNTIYF
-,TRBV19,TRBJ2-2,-,TGTGCCAGTAGTATCGGCAGGGCGGACACCGGGGAGCTGTTTTTT,CASSIGRADTGELFF
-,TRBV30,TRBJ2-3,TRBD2,TGTGCCTGGAGAGAGACGGAAGCGGGGGGCCCAGATACGCAGTATTTT,CAWRETEAGGPDTQYF
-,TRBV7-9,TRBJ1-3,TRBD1,TGTGCCAGCAGCGTAACAGGGGCTGGAAACACCATATATTTT,CASSVTGAGNTIYF
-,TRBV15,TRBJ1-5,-,TGTGCCACAATACCCCCGAGACAGGTGACTATTAGCAATCAGCCCCAGCATTTT,CATIPPRQVTISNQPQHF
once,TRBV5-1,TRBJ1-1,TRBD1,TGCGCCAGCAGCTCCCGGGGACAGGTAGCTTTCTTT,CASSSRGQVAFF
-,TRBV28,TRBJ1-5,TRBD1,TGTGCCAGCAGTACACAGGGGGCGAATCAGCCCCAGCATTTT,CASSTQGANQPQHF
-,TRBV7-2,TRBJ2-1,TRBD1,TGTGCCAGCAGCCTCTGGGACAGCCCCTACAATGAGCAGTTCTTC,CASSLWDSPYNEQFF
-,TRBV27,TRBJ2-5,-,TGTGCCAGCAGTTTCCCGGGGGAGACCCAGTACTTC,CASSFPGETQYF
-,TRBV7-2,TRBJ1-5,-,TGTGCCAGCAGCTTTGGAACAGGCCATCAGCCCCAGCATTTT,CASSFGTGHQPQHF
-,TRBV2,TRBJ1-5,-,TGTGCCAGCAGTGCCCGCGGCCCGGACAGTTATAGCAATCAGCCCCAGCATTTT,CASSARGPDSYSNQPQHF
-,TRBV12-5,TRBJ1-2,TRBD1,TGTGCTAGTGCTCAAGGACAGGGTGAGGGCTACACCTTC,CASAQGQGEGYTF
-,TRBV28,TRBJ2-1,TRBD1,TGTGCCAGCACCTCAGAGGGGACAGGTTACAATGAGCAGTTCTTC,CASTSEGTGYNEQFF
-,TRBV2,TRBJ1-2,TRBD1,TGTGCCAGCAGGAGGGCCCAGGGGGAGTATGGCTACACCTTC,CASRRAQGEYGYTF
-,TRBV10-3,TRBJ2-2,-,TGTGCCATCAGTGAGTCAGTTGGGGGGGACAACGCCACCGGGGAGCTGTTTTTT,CAISESVGGDNATGELFF
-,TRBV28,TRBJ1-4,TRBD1,TGTGCCAGCAGAACACAAGGACAGGTTGGTGAAAAACTGTTTTTT,CASRTQGQVGEKLFF
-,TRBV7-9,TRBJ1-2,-,TGTGCCAGCAGCCCCTTAGGGGAGGGACCAGGGGGCTACACCTTC,CASSPLGEGPGGYTF
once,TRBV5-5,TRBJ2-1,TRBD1,TGTGCCAGCAGCTTGGGGGGACAGGGCTACAATGAGCAGTTCTTC,CASSLGGQGYNEQFF
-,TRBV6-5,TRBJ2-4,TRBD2,TGTGCCAGCAGTTACGGGGGACTAGCGGCCAAAAACATTCAGTACTTC,CASSYGGLAAKNIQYF
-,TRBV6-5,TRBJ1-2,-,TGTGCCAGCAGCCCCCGCGAAAAACAGGGTAGCTACACCTTC,CASSPREKQGSYTF
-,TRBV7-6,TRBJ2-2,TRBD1,TGTGCCAGCAGCTTATCGGGACAGGGGACCGGGGAGCTGTTTTTT,CASSLSGQGTGELFF
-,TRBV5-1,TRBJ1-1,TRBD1,TGCGCCAGCAGACCCACAGGGGGCCTGGAGACTGAAGCTTTCTTT,CASRPTGGLETEAFF
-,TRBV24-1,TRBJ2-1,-,TGTGCCACCAGTGATAATTCCTACCGAGGTAATGAGCAGTTCTTC,CATSDNSYRGNEQFF
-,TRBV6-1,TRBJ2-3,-,TGTGCCAGCAGTGAGGCGGGGAAAGCAGATACGCAGTATTTT,CASSEAGKADTQYF
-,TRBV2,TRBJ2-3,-,TGTGCCAGCAGTGAAGCGCTAGCCCAATACGATACGCAGTATTTT,CASSEALAQYDTQYF
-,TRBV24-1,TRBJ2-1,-,TGTGCCACCAGTGACCCGACGGGAAATGAGCAGTTCTTC,CATSDPTGNEQFF
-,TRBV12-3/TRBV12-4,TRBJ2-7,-,TGTGCCAGCAGTTTAGTTAGCTACGAGCAGTACTTC,CASSLVSYEQYF
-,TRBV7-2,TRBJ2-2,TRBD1,TGTGCCAGCAGCATCAGGCCAGGGGGTATCACCGGGGAGCTGTTTTTT,CASSIRPGGITGELFF
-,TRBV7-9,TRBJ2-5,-,TGTGCCAGCAGCGAAAGCAACTACCAAGAGACCCAGTACTTC,CASSESNYQETQYF